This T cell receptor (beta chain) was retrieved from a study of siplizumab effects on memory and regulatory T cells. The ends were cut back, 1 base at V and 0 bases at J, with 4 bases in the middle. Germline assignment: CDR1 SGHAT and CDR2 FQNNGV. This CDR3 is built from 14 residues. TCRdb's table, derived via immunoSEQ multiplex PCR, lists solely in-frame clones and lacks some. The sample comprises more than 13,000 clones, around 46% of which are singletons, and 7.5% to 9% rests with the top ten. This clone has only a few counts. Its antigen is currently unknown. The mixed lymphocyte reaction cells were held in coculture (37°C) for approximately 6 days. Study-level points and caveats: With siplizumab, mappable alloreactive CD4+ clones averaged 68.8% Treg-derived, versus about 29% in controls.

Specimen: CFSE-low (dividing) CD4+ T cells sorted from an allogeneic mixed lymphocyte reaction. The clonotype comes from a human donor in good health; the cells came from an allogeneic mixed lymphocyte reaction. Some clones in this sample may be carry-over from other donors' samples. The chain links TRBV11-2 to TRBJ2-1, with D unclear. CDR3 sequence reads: CASSLAGSYNEQFF. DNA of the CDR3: TGTGCCAGCAGCTTAGCGGGCTCCTACAATGAGCAGTTCTTC.